This is a list of T cell receptor beta chains from one sample in a study of CD8+ T cells in alopecia areata. Sequenced by immunoSEQ multiplex PCR; TCRdb stores in-frame clones only, minus some. Found here are about 97,000 clones, less than 50% of them singletons; the top ten hold around 1.5%. The sequencing input was CD4+ T cells sorted from blood. The origin of the receptors is a human donor with alopecia areata. The CDR3 runs from the conserved cysteine through the conserved F or W. Fields, in order: J gene, CDR3 length, D gene, V gene, clone size, CDR3 DNA, CDR3 protein. A D gene is named only where the DNA matches it firmly. The listing skips clone size in some rows; elsewhere it reads once, few, many or a size class.

TRBJ2-7 18 TRBD2 TRBV4-1 - TGCGCCAGCAGCCAAGCCCCGACCCGTAGCGGGAGGGCCAGCGAGCAGTACTTC CASSQAPTRSGRASEQYF
TRBJ2-7 14 - TRBV7-9 - TGTGCCAGCAACGAGATCAGGGGATCCTACGAGCAGTACTTC CASNEIRGSYEQYF
TRBJ1-2 15 - TRBV19 few TGTGCCAGTAGCGTCGGAACAGGAAGAAACTATGGCTACACCTTC CASSVGTGRNYGYTF
TRBJ2-1 11 - TRBV20-1 - TGCAGTGCTAGTGGGTACAATGAGCAGTTCTTC CSASGYNEQFF
TRBJ1-4 16 - TRBV5-1 few TGCGCCAGCAGCTTTCAGCGGGGAGCCGTTAATGAAAAACTGTTTTTT CASSFQRGAVNEKLFF
TRBJ2-7 14 TRBD1 TRBV18 - TGTGCCAGCTCACCACTACAGGGGCCCAACGAGCAGTACTTC CASSPLQGPNEQYF
TRBJ1-2 14 TRBD1 TRBV29-1 - TGCAGCGTTGAAGATAGGGGGCAAAACTATGGCTACACCTTC CSVEDRGQNYGYTF
TRBJ1-5 14 - TRBV30 - TGTGCCTGGAGTGTAATGGGGGTCAATCAGCCCCAGCATTTT CAWSVMGVNQPQHF
TRBJ2-1 15 - TRBV6-4 few TGTGCCAGCAGTGACTCGTTCTCACGAGGGGCGAAGGTGTTCTTC CASSDSFSRGAKVFF
TRBJ2-1 16 - TRBV4-2 - TGTGCCAGCAGCCATACGCTTGCGGGTTCCTACAATGAGCAGTTCTTC CASSHTLAGSYNEQFF
TRBJ2-6 15 - TRBV19 few TGTGCCAGTAGTCCTCAGGGGCAGGGGGCCAACGTCCTGACTTTC CASSPQGQGANVLTF
TRBJ2-1 15 TRBD2 TRBV5-6 - TGTGCCAGCAGCCGGGCTAGCGGGAGAAGGAATGAGCAGTTCTTC CASSRASGRRNEQFF
TRBJ2-2 14 - TRBV9 - TGTGCCAGCAGCGTAGAAATGACCGCCGGGGAGCTGTTTTTT CASSVEMTAGELFF
TRBJ2-2 16 TRBD2 TRBV19 - TGTGCCAGTAGTTCCCGACAACTAGCGGCCACCGGGGAGCTGTTTTTT CASSSRQLAATGELFF
TRBJ2-2 14 - TRBV29-1 - TGCAGCGTGAGGGGCAGGGTGAACACCGGGGAGCTGTTTTTT CSVRGRVNTGELFF
TRBJ1-6 15 - TRBV11-2 - TGTGCCAGCAGCTTTGGGAGGCCCGATAATTCACCCCTCCACTTT CASSFGRPDNSPLHF
TRBJ1-2 14 TRBD1 TRBV5-1 - TGCGCCAGCAGCCCAGGGACAGTGAGCTATGGCTACACCTTC CASSPGTVSYGYTF
TRBJ2-5 13 - TRBV29-1 few TGCAGCGTTGCCACAGTATTACAAGAGACCCAGTACTTC CSVATVLQETQYF
TRBJ1-2 14 TRBD1 TRBV29-1 - TGCAGCGTGGGACAGGGGGTCGCCTCGTATGGCTACACCTTC CSVGQGVASYGYTF
TRBJ1-4 14 TRBD1 TRBV4-2 many TGTGCCAGCAGCCCGGGACAGACTAATGAAAAACTGTTTTTT CASSPGQTNEKLFF
TRBJ2-5 14 - TRBV18 once TGTGCCAGCTCACCACTAGGACACCAAGAGACCCAGTACTTC CASSPLGHQETQYF
TRBJ2-6 18 TRBD1 TRBV19 - TGTGCCAGTACCCCCCTGACAGGGGGCTTGTCTGGGGCCAACGTCCTGACTTTC CASTPLTGGLSGANVLTF
TRBJ2-3 13 - TRBV28 - TGTGCCAGCAGTTCGGCTAGCACAGATACGCAGTATTTT CASSSASTDTQYF
TRBJ1-5 13 - TRBV30 - TGTGCCTGGAGTGGCCAGGGGAATCAGCCCCAGCATTTT CAWSGQGNQPQHF
TRBJ2-2 13 - TRBV4-1 - TGCGCCAGCAGCCGGACTACACGCGGGGAGCTGTTTTTT CASSRTTRGELFF
TRBJ2-1 17 TRBD2 TRBV7-9 few TGTGCCAGCAGCTCAGGACTAGCGGGAGGTAGACGGGATGAGCAGTTCTTC CASSSGLAGGRRDEQFF
TRBJ1-2 12 - TRBV28 - TGTGCCAGCTCCGTCAGCAGCTATGGCTACACCTTC CASSVSSYGYTF
TRBJ1-2 14 - TRBV28 - TGTGCCAGCAGTTCCCCGGACGGTAACTATGGCTACACCTTC CASSSPDGNYGYTF
TRBJ2-7 13 - TRBV29-1 - TGCAGCGTTGAACTAGCGCAATCCTACGAGCAGTACTTC CSVELAQSYEQYF